This paragraph covers one T cell receptor (beta chain) sequence. This clone was detected only a few times. Its antigen is still unknown. It has no much larger one-base neighbor in the sample; base qualities were not kept. At one collaborating source in Seattle, patients were enrolled during active infection and were followed longitudinally through the course of disease. Each collaborating institution followed its own protocols to collect whole blood in K2EDTA tubes. For TCRbeta analysis, collaborators shipped samples in one of three forms: frozen whole blood, isolated PBMCs, or DNA extracted from either of those sample types. This record belongs to a study of blood T cell repertoires in COVID-19 (dated by TCRdb to 2018 to 2020). Describing the broader study: The collaborator samples originated in the United States, Italy and Spain and spanned the acute and convalescent phases of COVID-19. The prospective study material was composed of cDNA or gDNA derived from T cells, B-cell-depleted T cells, or PBMCs. The dataset comprised deeply sampled blood TCRbeta repertoires from subjects exposed to, actively infected with, or recovered from COVID-19. The repertoires were released in a freely available public database meant as a resource for research on the immune response to SARS-CoV-2. The samples were drawn from two sources: the first 160 participants of the ongoing ImmuneRACE study, and 950 to 1,500 subjects contributed by 6 global collaborators. The sample metadata nearly always contained a de-identified subject ID, COVID-19 status, age in years and sex. Where HLA class I and class II types were available, the types were taken from metadata supplied by the sample provider, not from assay-based typing. What the authors observed across the whole study: How much clinical and demographic metadata was included differed by source and by participant, and the metadata was provided uncurated.

From a lookup of the germline V gene, CDR1 and CDR2 are SGHVS and FNYEAQ. Clipping removes 5 bases from V and 0 bases from J, with 7 as the unmatched junction base count. Counted from cysteine to phenylalanine, this CDR3 has 17 amino acids. Just the 51-base CDR3 DNA is kept, in frame starting at base 1. TCRbeta CDR3 regions were amplified from genomic DNA by means of the immunoSEQ Assay, a bias-controlled multiplex PCR. The source study handled its data this way. Within the assay, amplification of reference gene primers was used to estimate how many nucleated cells each sample contained. Sequence reads were collapsed and filtered to measure the absolute abundance of every unique TCRbeta CDR3 rearrangement. For each sample, productive Simpson clonality was calculated as the square root of Simpson's diversity index across productive rearrangements. In TCRdb, the immuneACCESS table is reduced to in-frame sequences with V and J assigned. These tables do not hold every clone; where another copy was compared, an unresolved V gene accounts for under half, and the others remain unexplained. The DNA gave D and trimming, while V, J and clone size come from that table. Across this sample there are about 180,000 clones, with approximately 88% seen only once. 6.5% to 7.5% of the sample rests with the top ten.

Here the chain combines TRBV7-6 and TRBJ2-2; the junction holds 9 bases that match TRBD2. This clonotype originated in a middle-aged woman with COVID-19, enrolled during active disease. The sequencing sample was made of peripheral blood. The CDR3 region reads CASSRGVAGANTGELFF. The DNA sequence reads TGTGCCAGCAGCCGAGGGGTAGCGGGGGCGAACACCGGGGAGCTGTTTTTT.